This T cell receptor (beta chain) was identified during a study of T cells in Graves' hyperthyroidism and ophthalmopathy (dated by TCRdb to about 2019). Background on the whole study: Peripheral blood was sampled at the time of initial diagnosis, prior to any treatment. To identify distinguishing TCR V-J signatures, a discovery cohort of 90 to 100 patients was used, comprising 40 to 45 with Graves' ophthalmopathy and roughly 60 with stable Graves' hyperthyroidism. Prospective prediction of ophthalmopathy was tested in an independent validation cohort consisting of 18 hyperthyroidism patients and more than 15 patients who later progressed to ophthalmopathy. The roughly 91 discovery patients were randomly divided into training and test sets at a 7:3 ratio. Thyroid tissue and blood T-cell repertoires from six Graves' hyperthyroidism patients were also compared in the study. Following sampling, methimazole starting at 30 mg daily was given to hyperthyroidism patients, and high-dose intravenous methylprednisolone was given to ophthalmopathy patients. The paper describes TCR Vbeta CDR3 sequencing of about 140 peripheral blood samples, made up of 43 ophthalmopathy patients, roughly 72 hyperthyroidism patients and around 17 progressor patients.

General study outcomes and caveats: Most expanded thyroid clonotypes (frequency above 0.001) were also detected in blood, suggesting blood repertoires may reflect thyroid immune responses. Sample size was not statistically predetermined, and investigators were not blinded to group allocation. In validation, the model predicted progression to ophthalmopathy with about 71% sensitivity and 72% to 85% specificity, a median of about 6 months before onset. A model built on a 13 V-J signature distinguished ophthalmopathy from stable hyperthyroidism, reaching 85% to 90% sensitivity and 81.08% specificity in cross-validation and 80%/75% in testing.

This clonotype showed up just a few times. This receptor's antigen is unknown. No base-level quality is on record; no much larger clone is a single base apart. The TCR beta CDR3 regions were amplified from the RNA transcripts. The TCR CDR3 was subjected to a first round of RT-PCR using the HTBI primer set and the Qiagen OneStep RT-PCR kit. Libraries were constructed in a second round of multiplex PCR, after which size selection and purification were performed. The libraries were sequenced on an Illumina HiSeq2000 using paired-end 100 bp reads. Processing in the source paper ran as follows. SOAPnuke was used to process the raw data, throwing out any read that contained adapters or uncalled bases, had a mean Phred below 15, or lacked an exact constant-primer or identifier match. High-quality paired reads were merged using COPE v1.2.5, and each unique nucleotide sequence was defined as a clonotype. Clonotypes were aligned to IMGT TRBV, TRBD and TRBJ reference segments using MiTCR v1.1. Only V-J combinations with frequency above 0.0001, covering approximately 99% of repertoires, were analysed. The TCS score was defined as F50 (clonal expansion) divided by E x V (chaos), with BLOSUM62-based TCRdist calculated between CDR3 peptides within each V-J. Welch's t-statistics and random forest reduced several hundred V-J features to some 14, which were used in a naive Bayes classifier (R e1071). TCRdb reanalyzed the raw reads on its own, using fastp at Q25 for trimming and MiXCR for clone calling, and kept in-frame beta chains. Duplicate CDR3 protein sequences are folded into a single record with the most common DNA and genes. TCRdb, not the original authors, processed these V and J calls. The sample table contains fewer than 500,000 distinct CDR3 sequences; only one count was recorded for about 15% of them. About 13% of the sample lies in the top ten.

Ophthalmopathy patients had moderately to severely active disease, Clinical Activity Score of at least 3, NOSPECS grade of at least 4, and duration under 3 months. Patients with uncontrolled infections, other autoimmune diseases, pregnancy or lactation were excluded. Diagnoses were based on clinical symptoms, serum thyroxine and TRAb, thyroid ultrasound and orbital computed tomography. PBMCs were separated from approximately 9.9 ml of fresh peripheral blood using Ficoll-Paque density gradient centrifugation. Trizol reagent was used to extract total RNA, and RNA quality was then checked on an Agilent 2100 Bioanalyzer. Counted from cysteine to phenylalanine, this CDR3 has 10 amino acids. Only the CDR3 region is kept as DNA, spanning 30 bases read in frame from base 1. V is pared back by 0 bases and J by 9 bases, with 6 bases lying between the germline termini. From a lookup of the germline V gene (reference sequence), CDR1 and CDR2 are DFQATT and SNEGSKA.

Sequenced material: blood. This receptor chain uses TRBV20-1 and TRBJ2-7, with the D gene not confidently named. The receptor's source is a man aged 18 to 30 with Graves' ophthalmopathy. The DNA is TGCAGTGCTAGAGATAGTTTGCAGTACTTC. Protein translation: CSARDSLQYF.